Listed below are T cell receptor beta chains from one sample, sequenced in a study of OX40 agonist ivuxolimab in advanced cancers. Sequencing was performed with immunoSEQ multiplex PCR; in TCRdb, only in-frame clones are kept and a portion is missing. The sample has 45,000 to 60,000 clones, about 91% seen once. The material was CD4+ or CD8+ T cells sorted from blood, obtained in a trial of the OX40 agonist ivuxolimab. The receptors were sampled from an adult with an advanced solid tumor such as melanoma, head and neck, liver or kidney cancer. Both conserved end residues are part of each CDR3. A D gene is named only where the DNA matches it firmly. Rows give clone size only sometimes, using once, few, many, or a class for an expanded clone.

CDR3 DNA	CDR3 protein	CDR3 length	V gene	D gene	J gene	clone size
TGTGCCAGCAGTTGGACCGGGACAGTCAACGAGCAGTACTTC	CASSWTGTVNEQYF	14	TRBV28	TRBD1	TRBJ2-7	.
TGTGCCAGCATCGGGATTCACTACGAGCAGTACTTC	CASIGIHYEQYF	12	TRBV6-1	.	TRBJ2-7	.
TGTGCCAGCAGTTTATACTGGTACGAGCAGTACTTC	CASSLYWYEQYF	12	TRBV28	.	TRBJ2-7	.
TGTGCCAGCAGTGAAGCGGGGCCAGGGTGGGCCGATACGCAGTATTTT	CASSEAGPGWADTQYF	16	TRBV2	.	TRBJ2-3	.
TGTGCCAGCAGCTTAGAGAGGGGGGGGCTTCCCTACGAGCAGTACTTC	CASSLERGGLPYEQYF	16	TRBV11-1	.	TRBJ2-7	.
TGTGCCAGCAGTAACCAGGGAGACGAGCAGTACTTC	CASSNQGDEQYF	12	TRBV6-6	.	TRBJ2-7	.
TGTGCCAGCAGTGAAATAGGGATCCACGAGCAGTACTTC	CASSEIGIHEQYF	13	TRBV2	.	TRBJ2-7	.
TGCGCCAGCAGCCAAGAGATAGCGGGAGGTTTCGACGAGCAGTACTTC	CASSQEIAGGFDEQYF	16	TRBV4-3	TRBD2	TRBJ2-7	.
TGTGCCAGCAGTTTATCGTCGGTGGTGACGGGAGGGCCACCCCACGAGCAGTACTTC	CASSLSSVVTGGPPHEQYF	19	TRBV27	TRBD2	TRBJ2-7	.
TGTGCCAGCAGTTTCGGGGTCGGAGGGACTGAAGCTTTCTTT	CASSFGVGGTEAFF	14	TRBV27	.	TRBJ1-1	.
TGTGCCAGCAGGTTTGAAGGGACTCCACTTAGGGGGGACACTGAAGCTTTCTTT	CASRFEGTPLRGDTEAFF	18	TRBV28	.	TRBJ1-1	few
TGTGCCAGCAGAGGCGGCCCGGGACTAGCAGAGACCTACGAGCAGTACTTC	CASRGGPGLAETYEQYF	17	TRBV2	TRBD2	TRBJ2-7	.
TGTGCCAGCAGTTTGGACGTCAGCAATCAGCCCCAGCATTTT	CASSLDVSNQPQHF	14	TRBV28	.	TRBJ1-5	once
TGTGCCAGCAGTGAACTCGGAGGCTACACCTTC	CASSELGGYTF	11	TRBV25-1	.	TRBJ1-2	.
TGTGCCAGTAGTCCCTGGACAGGGGATGCCGGGGAGCTGTTTTTT	CASSPWTGDAGELFF	15	TRBV19	TRBD1	TRBJ2-2	.
TGCGCCAGCAGCCAAGACGATGGGCTAGCGGGAAACAATGAGCAGTTCTTC	CASSQDDGLAGNNEQFF	17	TRBV4-1	TRBD2	TRBJ2-1	.
TGTGCCAGCAGTGAATTCGGGGGCGATCAGCCCCAGCATTTT	CASSEFGGDQPQHF	14	TRBV6-1	.	TRBJ1-5	.
TGTGCCAGCAGCTTCGGGACTAGCGGGAGATATGAGCAGTTCTTC	CASSFGTSGRYEQFF	15	TRBV7-8	TRBD2	TRBJ2-1	.
TGCGCCAGCAGCGAAGCAGGGGGCACCTACGAGCAGTACTTC	CASSEAGGTYEQYF	14	TRBV4-1	TRBD1	TRBJ2-7	once
TGTGCCAGCAGCTTGACAGACAATGAGCAGTTCTTC	CASSLTDNEQFF	12	TRBV5-6	.	TRBJ2-1	.
TGTGCCAGCAGTTACTCCGGGGCACAGAACAATGAGCAGTTCTTC	CASSYSGAQNNEQFF	15	TRBV6-5	.	TRBJ2-1	.
TGTGCCAGCCCTACTGAAGCCGGGACAGGGGTCAGTGAGCAGTTCTTC	CASPTEAGTGVSEQFF	16	TRBV5-8	TRBD1	TRBJ2-1	.
TGTGCCACCAGCAGTCCGGACCTCTCCTACGAGCAGTACTTC	CATSSPDLSYEQYF	14	TRBV15	.	TRBJ2-7	.
TGTGCCAGCAGCAACAGGGGGCTCGAGGAGACCCAGTACTTC	CASSNRGLEETQYF	14	TRBV7-8	TRBD1	TRBJ2-5	.
TGCGCCAGCAGCCACCGAGGACAGAGCTCCTACAATGAGCAGTTCTTC	CASSHRGQSSYNEQFF	16	TRBV4-3	.	TRBJ2-1	.
TGTGCCAGCAGCCCATTCTACAATGAGCAGTTCTTC	CASSPFYNEQFF	12	TRBV7-9	.	TRBJ2-1	.
TGCGCCAGCAGCCGGGAAGACAGGGTCCAAGAGACCCAGTACTTC	CASSREDRVQETQYF	15	TRBV4-3	TRBD1	TRBJ2-5	.
TGCGCCAGCAGCCAAGCAGCGGGAGACCTCACCGGGGAGCTGTTTTTT	CASSQAAGDLTGELFF	16	TRBV4-3	TRBD2	TRBJ2-2	.